Described below is a single TCR beta chain sequence and its context. Its antigen is still unknown. TCRdb re-derived calls from the reads in MiXCR, one entry per CDR3 protein. The table lists 830,000 or so distinct CDR3 sequences, approximately 32% of them singletons. This entry is derived from a study of T cell repertoires in cytomegalovirus infection. Study-wide background: HLA-C-restricted CMV epitopes, recently identified, and well-studied HLA-B-restricted ones were used by the study. From public TCR beta signatures came an indication of both CMV infection and matching HLA type. Notes on the study in general: Cumulative frequency of public TCR beta families picked out carriers of CMV plus the relevant HLA. Clonotype analysis showed dominance of the ex vivo response by HLA-C-restricted CMV-specific TCR beta clonotypes.

CDR1 and CDR2 (germline): MNHEY, SVGAGI. V lost 2 bases and J 5 bases, leaving 12 bases between the germline ends. This CDR3 spans 15 amino acids. The clonotype originates from a human donor in good health (CMV status not recorded). Some clones in this sample may be carry-over from other donors' samples. The chain uses TRBV6-5 and TRBJ2-2, with D perhaps TRBD1 (6 bases). The material was cultured CD8+ T cells from PBMCs, obtained from culture after CMV antigen stimulation. CDR3 in amino acids: CASSYMSGETGELFF. CDR3 DNA: TGTGCCAGCAGTTACATGTCAGGGGAGACCGGGGAGCTGTTTTTT.